These 8 T cell receptor beta chains share one sample of origin, sequenced in a study of shared clonotypes between healthy human individuals. The repertoire was sequenced with immunoSEQ multiplex PCR; TCRdb's copy has only in-frame clones and lacks some. The table lists 640,000 or so clones, roughly 78% of them singletons. The sample taken for sequencing was memory CD4+ T cells sorted from blood. The subset here: CD45RA-negative fraction. These TCRs come from a young woman in good health.

The genes are TRBV28 and TRBJ2-7, with D possibly being TRBD2 (7 bases). The ends were cut back, 7 bases at V and 3 bases at J, with 13 bases in the middle. The CDR3 is 13 residues long. Germline-derived CDR1 and CDR2 are MDHEN and SYDVKM. The CDR3 DNA reads as TGTGCCAGCACCCCGAGGGGGGGCTACGAGCAGTACTTC. Encoded protein: CASTPRGGYEQYF.

The chain couples TRBV6-6 to TRBJ2-7; TRBD1 aligns across 9 bases. J lost 4 bases, V lost 4 bases, and 5 bases had no gene match. The CDR3 has 14 amino acids. CDR1 is MNHNY, CDR2 SVGAGI, per germline (reference sequence). The DNA for the CDR3 is TGTGCCAGCAGTTCCACAGGGGGCGGGTACGAGCAGTACTTC. Its protein is CASSSTGGGYEQYF.

The chain joins TRBV25-1 to TRBJ2-7; the match to TRBD2 covers 10 bases. The CDR3 is 16 residues long. In germline, CDR1 is MGHDK, CDR2 SYGVNS. With 4 bases clipped from V and 3 bases from J, the junction kept 9 bases outside the gene matches. CDR3 bases: TGTGCCAGCAGTGGGGGTTACCTAGCGGGAGTCTACGAGCAGTACTTC. Encoded protein: CASSGGYLAGVYEQYF.

In regard to this clone: Other nucleotide sequences from this sample produce the same CDR3. The chain joins TRBV28 to TRBJ1-2, with a possible D match to TRBD1 (6 bases). The V gene lost 6 bases and the J gene lost 4 bases, with 12 bases spanning the gap. The CDR3 length is 13 residues. CDR1 is MDHEN, CDR2 SYDVKM, per germline. CDR3 loop: CASSPGGPYGYTF. Written as DNA, the CDR3 is TGTGCCAGCAGCCCCGGGGGCCCCTATGGCTACACCTTC.

This chain uses TRBV6-5 with TRBJ2-1; 10 positions match TRBD2. The V gene's germline CDR1 is MNHEY and CDR2 SVGAGI. The CDR3 consists of 15 residues. Losses at the gene ends were 7 bases for V and 10 bases for J; bases not matched to a gene: 13. DNA of the CDR3: TGTGCCAGCAACGGGGGGCTAGCGGGAGAGGGAGAGCAGTTCTTC. It is translated as CASNGGLAGEGEQFF.

The V call is TRBV6-5, the J call TRBJ2-3; D is unclear. V lost 5 bases, J lost 6 bases, and 15 bases lay in between. There are 14 residues in the CDR3. Germline V CDR1 and CDR2: MNHEY, SVGAGI. This CDR3 reads CASSTERVPDTQYF. CDR3 DNA: TGTGCCAGCAGTACCGAACGGGTGCCCGATACGCAGTATTTT.

The V and J genes are TRBV4-2 and TRBJ2-1, with 11 bases lining up with TRBD2. Germline CDR1 reads LGHNA; CDR2 reads YNFKEQ. The CDR3 contains 16 residues. V was pared by 0 bases and J by 7 bases, with 5 bases of the junction left unmatched. CDR3 bases: TGTGCCAGCAGCCAAGAATTTACTAGCGGGAGAAATGAGCAGTTCTTC. Translating gives CASSQEFTSGRNEQFF.

The DNA for the CDR3 is TGTGCCAGCAGTTACGACAGAAGTCATGAAGCTTTCTTT. Translation gives CASSYDRSHEAFF. The chain employs TRBV6-5 and TRBJ1-1, with a tentative D call TRBD1 (5 bases). This CDR3 spans 13 amino acids. V lost 2 bases and J lost 7, with 11 bases in between. Germline V gives CDR1 MNHEY, CDR2 SVGAGI.